This T cell receptor beta chain was sequenced in a study of response to subunit inactivated influenza vaccine. TCRdb independently ran MiXCR on the RT-PCR reads; one entry per CDR3 protein. The sample yields some 570,000 distinct CDR3 sequences, around 11% seen once. Regarding the study as a whole: It was the authors' suggestion that each seasonal influenza vaccination recruits few new T cells.

Details on this clonotype: What it binds is unknown.

The CDR3 loop spans 16 amino acids. Trimming took off 3 bases at V and 0 bases at J, with 14 bases between the two ends. Germline CDR1 reads ENHRY; CDR2 reads SYGVKD. The sample was also linked to a second study, of T cells expressing NK-cell markers. That paper states: It was by 5'RACE template switching with UMIs that TCR beta cDNA was made. Repertoire data for TCR beta were derived from sorted T cells (CD3+CD56+NKG2C+, CD3+CD56+NKG2C- and CD3+CD56-NKG2C+).

The sample in question was PBMCs from blood, obtained on the day of vaccination. The TCR sequence derives from a man between 45 and 60 years old who received an inactivated influenza vaccine. The genes are TRBV10-3 and TRBJ1-1, with no clear D. The CDR3: CAISDVMVGMNTEAFF. The CDR3 nucleotides are TGTGCCATCAGTGACGTCATGGTAGGGATGAACACTGAAGCTTTCTTT.